The 18 T cell receptor beta chains below all came from one sample that was sequenced in a study of cytomegalovirus exposure and HLA in healthy donors. The PCR was carried out with 60 Vbeta primers and 13 Jbeta primers. Sequenced by immunoSEQ multiplex PCR; TCRdb stores in-frame clones only, minus some. This table holds about 98,000 clones, under 80% found once. Sequenced sample: PBMCs. These receptors all stem from a human donor in good health.

A single count supports this clone. The chain recombines TRBV6-4 with TRBJ2-2, with D possibly matching TRBD2 (6 bases). CDR3 length: 15 amino acids. Trimming cost V 3 bases and J 4 bases, with 12 bases left between them. Germline loops: CDR1 MRHNA, CDR2 SNTAGT. The CDR3 DNA follows: TGTGCCAGCAGTGAGCGGGGAATTGGCACCGGGGAGCTGTTTTTT. This translates into CASSERGIGTGELFF.

The J gene is TRBJ2-7, the V gene TRBV19, with 7 bases matching TRBD1. The V segment lost 1 base and the J segment 0 bases; nucleotides outside the gene matches: 6. This CDR3 has 16 residues. Germline assignment: CDR1 LNHDA and CDR2 SQIVND (reference sequence). The CDR3 loop is CASSIGTGMISYEQYF. CDR3 DNA sequence: TGTGCCAGTAGTATAGGGACAGGTATGATCTCCTACGAGCAGTACTTC.

The rearrangement links TRBV7-8 to TRBJ1-2; D uncertain. This CDR3 contains 17 residues. V was clipped by 1 base and J by 0 bases, with 15 bases between them. Germline CDR1 reads SGHVS; CDR2 reads FQNEAQ. CDR3 amino acids: CASSLVGGSNSNYGYTF. DNA for the CDR3: TGTGCCAGCAGCTTAGTAGGCGGATCGAATTCTAACTATGGCTACACCTTC.

This chain links TRBV30 with TRBJ2-7, with D possibly being TRBD1 (6 bases). Trimming left V 2 bases short and J 2 bases short, with 16 bases between. From germline, CDR1 is GTSNPN and CDR2 SVGIG (reference sequence). The CDR3 consists of 15 residues. This CDR3 reads CAWSSRQVPTYEQYF. CDR3 nucleotides: TGTGCCTGGAGTTCAAGACAGGTGCCTACCTACGAGCAGTACTTC.

CDR3 protein: CASSPRRLAGIYEQYF. CDR3 coding DNA: TGTGCCAGCAGCCCGCGAAGACTAGCGGGAATCTACGAGCAGTACTTC. J is TRBJ2-7 and V is TRBV7-8; 11 bases are shared with TRBD2. The germline V gene encodes CDR1 SGHVS and CDR2 FQNEAQ. This CDR3 comprises 16 residues. Germline trimming cut 5 bases from V and 3 bases from J; bases unmatched to any gene: 9.

This clone was seen a single time. The chain uses TRBV4-1 and TRBJ2-3, with D tentatively TRBD2 (5 bases). Per germline, CDR1 MGHRA and CDR2 YSYEKL. Trimming cost V 1 base and J 0 bases, with 8 bases left between them. This CDR3 contains 15 residues. The CDR3 DNA is TGCGCCAGCAGCCAAGCGGGGTACAGCACAGATACGCAGTATTTT. Its protein product is CASSQAGYSTDTQYF.

The chain employs TRBV11-2 and TRBJ2-3, with 8 bases aligning to TRBD2. This CDR3 spans 15 amino acids. Germline V lookup: CDR1 SGHAT, CDR2 FQNNGV. V dropped 1 base and J dropped 4; count of bases not matched to a gene: 4. The CDR3 protein is CASSLVGAGADTQYF. CDR3 DNA: TGTGCCAGCAGCTTAGTTGGAGCGGGGGCAGATACGCAGTATTTT.

This clone was observed a few times. V is TRBV19 and J is TRBJ2-3; 9 bases are shared with TRBD1. CDR3 length equals 14 residues. J gave up 2 bases and V 9 bases, and 6 bases lay outside the gene matches. Germline V gene lookup returns CDR1 LNHDA and CDR2 SQIVND (reference sequence). This chain's CDR3 is CARGQGSHTDTQYF. The CDR3 DNA sequence: TGTGCCAGAGGACAGGGGAGTCACACAGATACGCAGTATTTT.

This chain uses TRBV7-2 with TRBJ2-7; 7 bases map to TRBD2. Germline lookup yields CDR1 SGHTA and CDR2 FQGNSA. This CDR3 is 14 amino acids long. With 0 bases clipped from V and 3 bases from J, the junction kept 2 bases outside the gene matches. The CDR3 loop reads CASSLAGTNYEQYF. Written as DNA, the CDR3 is TGTGCCAGCAGCTTAGCGGGGACTAACTACGAGCAGTACTTC.

This chain links TRBV5-6 with TRBJ1-2, with 8 bases that match TRBD1. Germline CDR1 SGHDT, CDR2 YYEEEE. V gave up 1 base and J gave up 12 bases; unmatched junction bases: 14. This CDR3 has 15 residues. The CDR3 reads CASSLYGRGLEGHTF. The CDR3, as DNA: TGTGCCAGCAGCTTGTATGGCAGGGGGCTTGAAGGCCACACCTTC.

The chain links TRBV4-2 to TRBJ2-5; TRBD1 aligns across 10 bases. Near its end, the DNA agrees better with TRBJ2-7, so the J call may be wrong. The CDR3 covers 17 residues. Germline V CDR1 and CDR2: LGHNA, YNFKEQ. The CDR3 region is CASSPKHGTGVFYEQYF. For the CDR3, the DNA is TGTGCCAGCAGCCCGAAACACGGGACAGGGGTTTTCTACGAGCAGTACTTC.

This clone was recorded a few times. The genes are TRBV6-6 and TRBJ1-3; D ambiguous. CDR1 MNHNY and CDR2 SVGAGI come from the germline V gene (reference sequence). CDR3 length equals 13 residues. The V end was cut by 5 bases, the J end by 0 bases, with 5 bases between. The CDR3 DNA reads as TGTGCCAGCAGTGGGAGCTCTGGAAACACCATATATTTT. The encoded protein is CASSGSSGNTIYF.

The gene calls are TRBV4-1 and TRBJ1-3; 7 bases are shared with TRBD1. The CDR3 is 17 residues long. Germline assignment: CDR1 MGHRA and CDR2 YSYEKL. The junction had 8 bases not matched to a gene; V was cut back by 0 bases and J by 3 bases. CDR3 sequence reads: CASSQDGAGGFGNTIYF. The DNA for the CDR3 is TGCGCCAGCAGCCAAGATGGGGCAGGGGGGTTTGGAAACACCATATATTTT.

The chain carries TRBV2 and TRBJ2-5, with 8 bases lining up with TRBD1. The CDR3 length is 15 residues. The V gene's germline CDR1 is SNHLY and CDR2 FYNNEI. Germline trimming cut 5 bases from V and 4 bases from J; bases unmatched to any gene: 9. In DNA, the CDR3 is TGTGCCAGCAGTAGACAGGGGAGGTTGGGAGAGACCCAGTACTTC. Translating gives CASSRQGRLGETQYF.

The chain couples TRBV21-1 to TRBJ1-5; the table's D call of TRBD1 was not tested on the DNA. TRBV21-1 is termed a pseudogene. CDR3 size: 15 residues. CDR3 nucleotide sequence: TGTGCCAGCAGTCACGGGACAGGGAAAAGTCAGCCCCAGCATTTT. As protein: CASSHGTGKSQPQHF.

The rearrangement uses TRBV30 and TRBJ2-7; perhaps TRBD1 as D (6 bases). The ends were cut back, 2 bases at V and 4 bases at J, with 12 bases in the middle. CDR1 is GTSNPN and CDR2 is SVGIG in the germline V gene (reference sequence). The CDR3 is made up of 13 amino acids. This chain's CDR3 is CAWSLVGGYEQYF. CDR3 bases: TGTGCCTGGAGTCTTGTAGGGGGTTACGAGCAGTACTTC.

The V call is TRBV5-8, the J call TRBJ1-1; D is unresolved. CDR1 and CDR2 from the germline V gene are SGHTS and YDEGEE. The CDR3 totals 14 residues. Trimming took 0 bases from V and 4 from J, leaving 10 bases between them. The CDR3 nucleotides read TGTGCCAGCAGCTTGGACTATGTTGGCACTGAAGCTTTCTTT. Its translation: CASSLDYVGTEAFF.

The V call is TRBV5-1, the J call TRBJ2-5; tentatively, D is TRBD1 (5 bases). Trimming pared 4 bases from V and 5 bases from J, leaving 15 bases between. The length of the CDR3 is 14 residues. Looked up from germline, CDR1 is SGHRS and CDR2 is YFSETQ. CDR3 loop: CASSPRQSGETQYF. CDR3 nucleotides: TGCGCCAGCAGCCCTCGACAGTCCGGGGAGACCCAGTACTTC.